This T cell receptor beta chain was captured by sequencing in a study of technical replicates of blood from several donors. The CDR3 has 14 residues. Germline CDR1 is GTSNPN and CDR2 is SVGIG (reference sequence). V dropped 4 bases and J dropped 0 bases, with 13 bases sitting between them. Some clones are missing from TCRdb's copy, which holds only in-frame ones; the method was immunoSEQ multiplex PCR. The repertoire holds about 80,000 clones, with roughly 91% as singletons. V and J are TRBV30 and TRBJ2-7; no definite D call. The clonotype comes from a human donor in good health. What was sequenced was T cells isolated from PBMCs. The CDR3 DNA follows: TGTGCCTGGAATCACGGCGGCAGCTCCTACGAGCAGTACTTC. Translation: CAWNHGGSSYEQYF.